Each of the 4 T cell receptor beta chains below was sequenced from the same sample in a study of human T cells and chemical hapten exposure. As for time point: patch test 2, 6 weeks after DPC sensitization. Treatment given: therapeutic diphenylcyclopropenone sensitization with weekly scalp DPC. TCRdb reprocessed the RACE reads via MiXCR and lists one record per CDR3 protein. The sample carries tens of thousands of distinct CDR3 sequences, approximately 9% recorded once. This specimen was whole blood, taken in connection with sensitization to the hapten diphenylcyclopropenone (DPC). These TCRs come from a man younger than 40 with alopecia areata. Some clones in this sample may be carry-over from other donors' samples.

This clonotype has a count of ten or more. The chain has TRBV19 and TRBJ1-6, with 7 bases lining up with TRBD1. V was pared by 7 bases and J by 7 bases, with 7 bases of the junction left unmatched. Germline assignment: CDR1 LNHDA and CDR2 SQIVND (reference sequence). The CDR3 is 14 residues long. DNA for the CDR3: TGTGCCAGTAAAGGGGGACAGCTCAATTCACCCCTCCACTTT. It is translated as CASKGGQLNSPLHF.

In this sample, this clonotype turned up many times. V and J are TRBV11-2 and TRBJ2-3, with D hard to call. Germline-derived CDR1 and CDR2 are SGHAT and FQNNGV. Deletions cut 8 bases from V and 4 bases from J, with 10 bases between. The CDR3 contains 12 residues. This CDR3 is CASAPSADTQYF. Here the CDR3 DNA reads TGTGCCAGCGCCCCAAGCGCAGATACGCAGTATTTT.

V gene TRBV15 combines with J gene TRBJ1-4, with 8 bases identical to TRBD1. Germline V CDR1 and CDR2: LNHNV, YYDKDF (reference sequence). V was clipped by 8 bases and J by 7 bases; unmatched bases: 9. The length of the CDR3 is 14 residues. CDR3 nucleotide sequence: TGTGCCACCTCTCCCGGGGGACAGGTTGAAAAACTGTTTTTT. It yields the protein CATSPGGQVEKLFF.

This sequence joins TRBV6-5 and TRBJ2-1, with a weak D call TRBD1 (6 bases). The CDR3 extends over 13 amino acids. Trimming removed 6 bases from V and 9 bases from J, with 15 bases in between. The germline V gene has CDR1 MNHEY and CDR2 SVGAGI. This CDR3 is CASRGGTSAEQFF. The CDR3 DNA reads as TGTGCCAGCAGAGGGGGAACCTCAGCTGAGCAGTTCTTC.